Below, 4 T cell receptor beta chains from the same sample are listed, as sequenced in a study of T cells after yellow fever vaccination. Each CDR3 protein is one row after TCRdb ran MiXCR on the 5' RACE reads. The sample has hundreds of thousands of distinct CDR3 sequences, roughly an eighth seen once; the top ten hold 15%. The specimen was PBMCs, collected on the day of the yellow fever booster vaccination. The receptors were sampled from a man aged 30 to 45 who received the YFV17D yellow fever vaccine.

Only a few counts were recorded for this clonotype. The chain couples TRBV7-2 to TRBJ2-5, with 7 bases that match TRBD1. J lost 1 base, V lost 6 bases, and 8 bases had no gene match. Germline V lookup: CDR1 SGHTA, CDR2 FQGNSA. This CDR3 is built from 15 residues. CDR3 nucleotides: TGTGCCAGCAGTCGACAGGGTAGGGGCCAAGAGACCCAGTACTTC. Translating it yields CASSRQGRGQETQYF.

This clonotype has more than one count but fewer than ten. CDR3: CSARVPEYYEQYF. In DNA, the CDR3 is TGCAGTGCTAGAGTCCCAGAGTACTACGAGCAGTACTTC. The rearrangement links TRBV20-1 to TRBJ2-7; no clear D. V was cut by 1 base and J by 3 bases, with 10 bases left in between. Germline V CDR1 and CDR2: DFQATT, SNEGSKA (reference sequence). This CDR3 has 13 amino acids.

Concerning this clonotype: An end of the junction differs from the germline gene, which may be a read error. The chain couples TRBV29-1 to TRBJ2-5; TRBD2 matches at 7 bases. Germline CDR1 reads SQVTM; CDR2 reads ANQGSEA. CDR3 length: 12 amino acids. CDR3 region: CSAGLTQGTQYF. The CDR3 DNA reads as TGCAGCGCGGGACTAACCCAAGGGACCCAGTACTTC.

This clonotype came up a few times. The junction and the germline gene differ at one end; a read error may be behind it. The rearrangement uses TRBV6-1 and TRBJ1-4; 9 bases fit TRBD1. Germline CDR1 reads MNHNS; CDR2 reads SASEGT. The CDR3 consists of 14 residues. The CDR3 region has the DNA TGCGCCAGCAGTCTGACAGGGGGGGAGGAAAAACTGTTTTTT. The encoded protein is CASSLTGGEEKLFF.